One and the same sample provided the 9 T cell receptor beta chains below, sequenced in a study of T cell responses to AZD1222 COVID-19 vaccine. Some clones are missing from TCRdb's copy, which holds only in-frame ones; the method was immunoSEQ multiplex PCR. The sample records 95,000 to 130,000 clones, roughly 87% being singletons. The specimen comprised peripheral blood, sampled on day 0 of AZD1222 vaccination. The source is an adult in good health.

The rearrangement joins TRBV29-1 to TRBJ2-1; 9 bases map to TRBD2. This CDR3 has 15 amino acids. V lost 2 bases and J lost 4; bases outside the gene matches: 6. Germline V gene data show CDR1 as SQVTM and CDR2 as ANQGSEA. DNA of the CDR3: TGCAGCGTTGAACCCCGACTAGCGGAGTACAATGAGCAGTTCTTC. This codes for CSVEPRLAEYNEQFF.

The CDR3 is CATSDSSRLSEKLFF. CDR3 bases: TGTGCCACCAGTGATTCCTCTCGGCTTAGTGAAAAACTGTTTTTT. This chain links TRBV24-1 with TRBJ1-4; D is ambiguous. The CDR3 is 15 residues long. CDR1 is KGHDR, CDR2 SFDVKD, per germline. The ends were cut back, 2 bases at V and 7 bases at J, with 13 bases in the middle.

The CDR3 protein is CASSLPPGLAGGSINEQFF. CDR3 bases: TGCGCCAGCAGCCTCCCTCCGGGACTAGCGGGAGGGAGTATTAATGAGCAGTTCTTC. This sequence joins TRBV5-1 and TRBJ2-1; 16 bases are shared with TRBD2. Germline V gene data show CDR1 as SGHRS and CDR2 as YFSETQ. Trimming cost V 4 bases and J 7 bases; bases outside gene matches: 14. The CDR3 consists of 19 residues.

This chain uses TRBV19 with TRBJ1-2; TRBD1 might be the D (6 bases). Germline assignment: CDR1 LNHDA and CDR2 SQIVND (reference sequence). CDR3 length: 14 residues. The V end was cut by 8 bases, the J end by 3 bases, with 16 bases between. For the CDR3, the DNA is TGTGCCAGTGGCCGACAGGTTCCGCACTATGGCTACACCTTC. As protein: CASGRQVPHYGYTF.

J is TRBJ1-2 and V is TRBV15; tentatively, D is TRBD1 (6 bases). The CDR3 covers 16 residues. V dropped 5 bases and J dropped 3 bases, with 19 bases sitting between them. Looked up from germline, CDR1 is LNHNV and CDR2 is YYDKDF (reference sequence). CDR3: CATSRLRDIPDYGYTF. The CDR3 bases are TGTGCCACCAGCCGCCTCCGGGACATACCCGACTATGGCTACACCTTC.

The chain has TRBV27 and TRBJ2-1, with 7 nucleotides matching TRBD2. The trim removed 3 bases at V and 4 bases at J, leaving 6 bases unmatched. The CDR3 runs 15 residues. Germline V gene sequence: CDR1 MNHEY, CDR2 SMNVEV (reference sequence). CDR3 loop: CASSLIGGGYNEQFF. The CDR3 DNA reads as TGTGCCAGCAGTTTGATTGGGGGGGGATACAATGAGCAGTTCTTC.

The rearrangement joins TRBV4-1 to TRBJ2-3; tentative D call: TRBD2 (6 bases). The germline V gene encodes CDR1 MGHRA and CDR2 YSYEKL. The CDR3 covers 14 residues. Trimming cost V 4 bases and J 4 bases, with 12 bases left between them. The CDR3 coding sequence is TGCGCCAGCAGCCGGACTGGAGGGGCAGATACGCAGTATTTT. Translation gives CASSRTGGADTQYF.

In its sample, this clone was seen a few times. CDR3 DNA sequence: TGTGCCAGCAGTTTAGCGAAGGCCCCATATGGCTACACCTTC. It encodes CASSLAKAPYGYTF. The gene calls are TRBV27 and TRBJ1-2; D gene unclear. V was clipped by 2 bases and J by 5 bases, with 12 bases between them. Per the germline V gene, CDR1 is MNHEY and CDR2 is SMNVEV (reference sequence). The length of the CDR3 is 14 residues.

This sequence joins TRBV28 and TRBJ1-4, with D uncertain. The CDR3 has 15 amino acids. CDR1 MDHEN and CDR2 SYDVKM come from the germline V gene. V shed 4 bases and J shed 3 bases, with 12 bases lying between them. Here the CDR3 DNA reads TGTGCCAGCAGTTCGTCTCTTGGAGCTAATGAAAAACTGTTTTTT. Amino acids: CASSSSLGANEKLFF.